This TCR beta chain was documented in a study of cytotoxic CD8 clonotypes in ibrutinib-treated CLL. Turning to the study itself: Response specimens were obtained following a median treatment duration of approximately 12 months, with a range of 6 to 36. Study outcomes and limitations: Sampling times (in sustained-remission versus progressing patients) were not the same.

This clone was detected only a few times. Its specificity is not known. The data were produced by immunoSEQ multiplex PCR, yet TCRdb's version contains in-frame clones alone and is incomplete. This sample has fewer than 400,000 clones, with 67% found just once. After removal of 6 bases from V and 6 bases from J, the junction contained 8 bases not matched to a gene. Per the germline V gene, CDR1 is SNHLY and CDR2 is FYNNEI. The length of the CDR3 is 15 residues. Cryopreserved PBMCs yielded roughly 2.1 micrograms of genomic DNA for TCR beta libraries. The receptor was derived from a human donor with chronic lymphocytic leukemia. The sample in question was PBMCs, obtained after 36 months of ibrutinib treatment. J is TRBJ2-2 and V is TRBV2, with 9 nucleotides matching TRBD1. CDR3 DNA: TGTGCCAGCAGCGTGACAGGGGGTTGGGCCGGGGAGCTGTTTTTT. The encoded protein is CASSVTGGWAGELFF.